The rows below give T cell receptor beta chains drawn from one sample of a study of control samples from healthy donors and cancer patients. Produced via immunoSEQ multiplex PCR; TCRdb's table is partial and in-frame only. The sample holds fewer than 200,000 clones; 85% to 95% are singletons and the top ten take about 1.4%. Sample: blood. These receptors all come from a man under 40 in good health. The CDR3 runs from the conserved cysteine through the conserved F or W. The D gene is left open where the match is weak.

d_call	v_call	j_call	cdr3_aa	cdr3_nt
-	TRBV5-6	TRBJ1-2	CASRSQGGYGYTF	TGTGCCAGCAGATCACAGGGTGGCTATGGCTACACCTTC
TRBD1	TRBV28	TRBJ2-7	CASSLRQGAYEQYF	TGTGCCAGCAGTTTGCGACAGGGGGCCTACGAGCAGTACTTC
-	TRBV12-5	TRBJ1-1	CASGLRPPSGNTEAFF	TGTGCTAGTGGTTTGAGGCCTCCCTCTGGGAACACTGAAGCTTTCTTT
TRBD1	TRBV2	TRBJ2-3	CASSERIGGWGDTQYF	TGTGCCAGCAGTGAACGTATAGGGGGCTGGGGAGATACGCAGTATTTT
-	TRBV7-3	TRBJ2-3	CASSFSGSTDTQYF	TGTGCCAGCAGCTTCTCCGGTAGCACAGATACGCAGTATTTT
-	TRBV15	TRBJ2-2	CATSRNSGFTGELFF	TGTGCCACCAGCCGGAATAGTGGGTTCACCGGGGAGCTGTTTTTT
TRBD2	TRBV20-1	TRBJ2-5	CSASVAGGPGVETQYF	TGCAGTGCTAGTGTAGCGGGGGGGCCTGGTGTAGAGACCCAGTACTTC
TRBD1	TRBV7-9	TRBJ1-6	CASSSGTGVYNSPLHF	TGTGCCAGCAGCTCCGGGACAGGGGTTTATAATTCACCCCTCCACTTT
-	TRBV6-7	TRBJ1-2	CASSYPRRGYGYTF	TGTGCCAGCAGTTACCCACGCCGAGGCTATGGCTACACCTTC
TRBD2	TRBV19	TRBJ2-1	CATRLAGSRAHNEQFF	TGTGCCACTAGACTAGCGGGAAGTCGAGCCCACAATGAGCAGTTCTTC
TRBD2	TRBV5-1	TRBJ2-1	CASNVAGGSYNEQFF	TGCGCCAGCAATGTAGCGGGAGGCTCCTACAATGAGCAGTTCTTC
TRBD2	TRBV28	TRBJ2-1	CASSFVTSGTKGQFF	TGTGCCAGCAGTTTTGTGACTAGCGGGACTAAAGGGCAGTTCTTC
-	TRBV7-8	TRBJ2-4	CASSLVEAKNIQYF	TGTGCCAGCAGCTTAGTGGAGGCCAAAAACATTCAGTACTTC
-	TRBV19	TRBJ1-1	CASSPWRTEAFF	TGTGCCAGTAGTCCATGGAGGACTGAAGCTTTCTTT
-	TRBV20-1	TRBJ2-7	CSASLEYEQYF	TGCAGTGCTAGTCTGGAATACGAGCAGTACTTC
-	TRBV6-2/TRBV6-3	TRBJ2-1	CASSLDSNEQFF	TGTGCCAGCAGCCTAGATAGCAATGAGCAGTTCTTC
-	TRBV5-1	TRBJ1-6	CASTEDGVLLSPLHF	TGCGCCAGCACCGAAGACGGGGTTCTACTTTCACCCCTCCACTTT
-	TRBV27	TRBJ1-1	CASSLARDTEAFF	TGTGCCAGCAGTTTAGCCAGGGACACTGAAGCTTTCTTT
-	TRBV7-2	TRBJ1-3	CASSLVLGSGNTIYF	TGTGCCAGCAGCTTAGTCTTGGGATCCGGAAACACCATATATTTT
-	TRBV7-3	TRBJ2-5	CASSLDRVKTQYF	TGTGCCAGCAGCCTAGACAGAGTGAAGACCCAGTACTTC